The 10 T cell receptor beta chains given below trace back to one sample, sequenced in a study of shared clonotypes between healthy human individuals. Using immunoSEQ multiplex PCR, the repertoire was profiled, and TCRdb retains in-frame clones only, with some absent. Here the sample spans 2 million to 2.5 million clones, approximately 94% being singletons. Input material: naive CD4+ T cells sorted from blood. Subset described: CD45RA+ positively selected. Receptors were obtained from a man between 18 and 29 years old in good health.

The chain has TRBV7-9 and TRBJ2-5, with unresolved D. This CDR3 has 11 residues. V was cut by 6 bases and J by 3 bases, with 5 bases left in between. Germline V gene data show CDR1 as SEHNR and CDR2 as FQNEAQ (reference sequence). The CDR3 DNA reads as TGTGCCAGCAGGCTTGAAGAGACCCAGTACTTC. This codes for CASRLEETQYF.

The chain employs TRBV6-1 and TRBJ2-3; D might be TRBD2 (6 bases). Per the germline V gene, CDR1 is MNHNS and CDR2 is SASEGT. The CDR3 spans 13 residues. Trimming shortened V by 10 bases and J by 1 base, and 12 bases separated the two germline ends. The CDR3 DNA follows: TGTGCCACCAGGATAGCGGGCACAGATACGCAGTATTTT. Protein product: CATRIAGTDTQYF.

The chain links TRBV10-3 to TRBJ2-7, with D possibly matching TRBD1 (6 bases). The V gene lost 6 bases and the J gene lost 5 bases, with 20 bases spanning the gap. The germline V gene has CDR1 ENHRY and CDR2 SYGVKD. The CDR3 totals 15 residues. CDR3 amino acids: CAIRTFSTGIDEQYF. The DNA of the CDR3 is TGTGCCATCAGAACATTTTCGACAGGAATTGACGAGCAGTACTTC.

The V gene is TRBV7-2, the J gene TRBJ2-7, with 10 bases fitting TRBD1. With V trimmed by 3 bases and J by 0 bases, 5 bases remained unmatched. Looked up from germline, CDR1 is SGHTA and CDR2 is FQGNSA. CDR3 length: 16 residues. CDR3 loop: CASSFLGTGASYEQYF. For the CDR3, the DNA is TGTGCCAGCAGCTTTTTGGGGACAGGGGCCTCCTACGAGCAGTACTTC.

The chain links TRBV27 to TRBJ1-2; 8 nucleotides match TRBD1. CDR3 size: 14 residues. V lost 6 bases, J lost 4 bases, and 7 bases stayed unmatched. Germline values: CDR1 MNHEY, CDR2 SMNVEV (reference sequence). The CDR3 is CASRKTGAGYGYTF. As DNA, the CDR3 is TGTGCCAGCAGAAAGACAGGGGCGGGCTATGGCTACACCTTC.

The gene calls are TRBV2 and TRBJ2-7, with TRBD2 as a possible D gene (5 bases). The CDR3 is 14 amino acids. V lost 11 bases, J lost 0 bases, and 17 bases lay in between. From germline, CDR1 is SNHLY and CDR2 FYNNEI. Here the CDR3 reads CACSLEGSSYEQYF. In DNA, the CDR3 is TGTGCCTGCTCCTTAGAGGGAAGCTCCTACGAGCAGTACTTC.

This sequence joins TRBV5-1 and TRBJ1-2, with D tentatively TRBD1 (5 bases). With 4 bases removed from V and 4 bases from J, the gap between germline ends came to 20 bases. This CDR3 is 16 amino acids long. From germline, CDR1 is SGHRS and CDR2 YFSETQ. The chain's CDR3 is CASSREGMGLVYGYTF. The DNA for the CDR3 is TGCGCCAGCAGCCGCGAGGGGATGGGGTTAGTCTATGGCTACACCTTC.

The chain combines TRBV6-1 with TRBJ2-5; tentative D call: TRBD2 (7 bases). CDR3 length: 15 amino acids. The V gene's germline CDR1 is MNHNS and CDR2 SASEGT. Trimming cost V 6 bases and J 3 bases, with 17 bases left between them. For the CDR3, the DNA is TGTGCCAGCAGGAGGGGGGGGACGACCAAAGAGACCCAGTACTTC. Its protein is CASRRGGTTKETQYF.

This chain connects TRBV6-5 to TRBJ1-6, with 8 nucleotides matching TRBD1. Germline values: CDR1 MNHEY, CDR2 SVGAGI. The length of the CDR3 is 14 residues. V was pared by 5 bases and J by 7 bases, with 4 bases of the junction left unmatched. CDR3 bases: TGTGCCAGCAGTGACAGGGGATTCAATTCACCCCTCCACTTT. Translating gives CASSDRGFNSPLHF.

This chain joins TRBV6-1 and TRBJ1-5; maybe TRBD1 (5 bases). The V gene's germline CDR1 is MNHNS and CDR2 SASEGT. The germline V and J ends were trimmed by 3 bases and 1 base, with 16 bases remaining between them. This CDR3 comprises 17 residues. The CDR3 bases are TGTGCCAGCAGTGAGAACCGGGGCCCGGGGAGCAATCAGCCCCAGCATTTT. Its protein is CASSENRGPGSNQPQHF.